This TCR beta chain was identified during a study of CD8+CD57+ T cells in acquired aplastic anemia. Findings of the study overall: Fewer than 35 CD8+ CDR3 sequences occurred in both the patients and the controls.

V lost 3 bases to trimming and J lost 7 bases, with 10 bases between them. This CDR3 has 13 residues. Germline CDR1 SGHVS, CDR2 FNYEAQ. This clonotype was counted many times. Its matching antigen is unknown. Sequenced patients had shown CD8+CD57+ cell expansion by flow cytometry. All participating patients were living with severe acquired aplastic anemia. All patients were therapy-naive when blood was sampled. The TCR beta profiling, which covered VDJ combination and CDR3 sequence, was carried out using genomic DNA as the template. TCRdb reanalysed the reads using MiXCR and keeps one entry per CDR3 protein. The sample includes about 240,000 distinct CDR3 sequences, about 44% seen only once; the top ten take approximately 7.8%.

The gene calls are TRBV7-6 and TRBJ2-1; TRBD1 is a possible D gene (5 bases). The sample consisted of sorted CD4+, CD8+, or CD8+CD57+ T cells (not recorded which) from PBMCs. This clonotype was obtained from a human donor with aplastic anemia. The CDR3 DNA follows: TGTGCCAGCAGCTTGACAGAAAATAATGAGCAGTTCTTC. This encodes CASSLTENNEQFF.